This T cell receptor (beta chain) is from a study of blood T cell repertoires in COVID-19. The V and J ends lost 1 base and 2 bases respectively, with 9 bases between them. The CDR3 spans 15 residues. Germline V gene lookup returns CDR1 LNHNV and CDR2 YYDKDF (reference sequence). Original processing methods: From reference gene primer amplification, estimates of nucleated cell counts were derived. Clones were read by immunoSEQ multiplex PCR, and TCRdb kept only the in-frame ones, dropping some. Clone size and V and J calls were adopted from that table, with D and trimming inferred from the DNA. The sample has approximately 50,000 clones, more than 80% seen once.

The J gene is TRBJ2-1, the V gene TRBV15; D is unresolved. The clonotype comes from a man aged 60-69 years with acute or convalescent COVID-19. The sample comprised peripheral blood. The chain's CDR3 is CATSRGGSTYNEQFF. The CDR3 coding sequence is TGTGCCACCAGCAGAGGAGGTAGTACCTACAATGAGCAGTTCTTC.